The 5 T cell receptor beta chains below were found in one sample sequenced in a study of shared clonotypes between healthy human individuals. Only in-frame clones appear in the TCRdb table, and some are missing; sequencing was by immunoSEQ multiplex PCR. The table includes approximately 1.5 million clones, approximately 98.5% detected once. The specimen was naive CD4+ T cells sorted from blood. Subset described: CD45RA+ positively selected. These receptors all stem from a man aged 30 to 45 in good health.

The chain has TRBV5-1 and TRBJ1-1; D call uncertain. The V gene lost 4 bases and the J gene lost 1 base, with 14 bases spanning the gap. The CDR3 sequence is 15 residues long. Germline-derived CDR1 and CDR2 are SGHRS and YFSETQ. CDR3 sequence: CASSQQVRENTEAFF. Here the CDR3 DNA reads TGCGCCAGCAGCCAACAAGTTCGAGAGAACACTGAAGCTTTCTTT.

The J gene is TRBJ2-1, the V gene TRBV10-2; 11 nucleotides align to TRBD2. The CDR3 extends over 16 amino acids. Germline assignment: CDR1 WSHSY and CDR2 SAAADI. Trimming cost V 6 bases and J 10 bases; bases outside gene matches: 14. The CDR3 here is CASRDTSGSAPGEQFF. The CDR3 DNA follows: TGCGCCAGCAGGGATACTAGCGGGAGTGCGCCGGGCGAGCAGTTCTTC.

This clone appeared a single time. CDR3 coding DNA: TGTGCCAGCAGCCCTGGGCTAGGGGTTACCAGTGAGCAGTTCTTC. Translated: CASSPGLGVTSEQFF. This chain connects TRBV5-4 to TRBJ2-1; D is possibly TRBD1 (5 bases). Trimming removed 4 bases from V and 9 bases from J, with 20 bases in between. Germline V gene data show CDR1 as SGHNT and CDR2 as YYREEE (reference sequence). The length of the CDR3 is 15 residues.

V and J are TRBV7-8 and TRBJ2-7; the D call may be TRBD1 or TRBD2 (5 bases each). Germline V gives CDR1 SGHVS, CDR2 FQNEAQ. This CDR3 is 16 amino acids long. V gave up 1 base and J gave up 3 bases, with 16 bases separating them. CDR3: CASSLVRSRGYYEQYF. CDR3 coding DNA: TGTGCCAGCAGCTTAGTCCGATCGAGGGGTTACTACGAGCAGTACTTC.

J is TRBJ2-2 and V is TRBV27, with D uncertain. The CDR3 spans 16 residues. Trimming took 6 bases from V and 6 from J, leaving 20 bases between them. In germline, CDR1 is MNHEY, CDR2 SMNVEV (reference sequence). The CDR3: CASSYLRPGRSGELFF. DNA for the CDR3: TGTGCCAGCAGCTACCTTAGGCCAGGTCGGTCCGGGGAGCTGTTTTTT.